This entry lists 19 T cell receptor beta chains sequenced from one sample in a study of neurological immune-mediated disorders. Each CDR3 protein is one row after TCRdb ran MiXCR on the 5' RACE reads. This sample has roughly 98,000 distinct CDR3 sequences, with 13% found just once. Time point meaning: longitudinal time-point 2. Material: PBMCs. These receptor sequences come from a female donor with HTLV-1-associated myelopathy (HAM/TSP).

The chain employs TRBV7-6 and TRBJ2-5, with 12 bases fitting TRBD1. The CDR3 sequence is 20 residues long. Germline CDR1 is SGHVS and CDR2 is FNYEAQ. Trimming removed 5 bases from V and 4 bases from J; junction bases left unmatched: 20. The chain's CDR3 is CASSHLWALGDRGLTETQYF. For the CDR3, the DNA is TGTGCCAGCAGCCATCTGTGGGCCCTTGGGGACAGGGGGCTTACAGAGACCCAGTACTTC.

This clonotype has a count of ten or more. The rearrangement uses TRBV27 and TRBJ2-1; 7 nucleotides agree with TRBD2. The CDR3 loop spans 14 amino acids. Trimming cost V 0 bases and J 6 bases; bases outside gene matches: 2. Germline CDR1 MNHEY, CDR2 SMNVEV (reference sequence). CDR3 protein: CASSLSRGSNEQFF. CDR3 DNA: TGTGCCAGCAGTTTATCGCGGGGGAGCAATGAGCAGTTCTTC.

The sample holds many counts of this clonotype. This chain joins TRBV12-3 or TRBV12-4 and TRBJ2-3, with D possibly TRBD1 on 6 matching bases. V lost 6 bases to trimming and J lost 5 bases, with 21 bases between them. The CDR3 spans 16 residues. The CDR3 here is CASRVNRLGGEDTQYF. The CDR3 region has the DNA TGTGCCAGCAGGGTCAACAGGTTAGGGGGAGAAGATACGCAGTATTTT.

This clonotype occurred many times. This chain connects TRBV28 to TRBJ2-2; TRBD2 matches at 8 bases. The J segment lost 15 bases and the V segment lost 3 bases, leaving 9 bases of the junction unmatched. The CDR3 is 13 amino acids. CDR1 and CDR2 (germline): MDHEN, SYDVKM. CDR3 region: CASSLGRGARVFF. As DNA, the CDR3 is TGTGCCAGCAGTTTGGGGCGGGGGGCGAGAGTGTTTTTT.

This clonotype was recorded many times. The chain carries TRBV20-1 and TRBJ2-7; D remains ambiguous. The V and J ends lost 2 bases and 2 bases respectively, with 10 bases between them. There are 13 residues in the CDR3. Germline assignment: CDR1 DFQATT and CDR2 SNEGSKA (reference sequence). Here the CDR3 reads CSARTVEAYEQYF. The DNA of the CDR3 is TGCAGTGCTAGAACAGTTGAAGCCTACGAGCAGTACTTC.

This clonotype appeared many times. The chain joins TRBV11-2 to TRBJ2-7; 9 bases are a match to TRBD1. The ends lost 4 bases at V and 3 bases at J; junction bases unmatched: 13. CDR3 length equals 17 residues. The germline CDR1 and CDR2 sequences are SGHAT and FQNNGV. CDR3 nucleotide sequence: TGTGCCAGCAGCTCCTCGCAAGGGTTGACAGGGGGCTACGAGCAGTACTTC. This sequence encodes CASSSSQGLTGGYEQYF. Full variable domain (outside the CDR3, taken from reference TRBV11-2 and TRBJ2-7): EAGVAQSPRYKIIEKRQSVAFWCNPISGHATLYWYQQILGQGPKLLIQFQNNGVVDDSQLPKDRFSAERLKGVDSTLKIQPAKLEDSAVYLCASSSSQGLTGGYEQYFGPGTRLTVT.

In its sample, this clonotype was seen many times. The chain combines TRBV7-9 with TRBJ1-4; D uncertain. Trimming took off 1 base at V and 5 bases at J, with 8 bases between the two ends. The CDR3 contains 14 residues. CDR1 and CDR2 (germline): SEHNR, FQNEAQ (reference sequence). The CDR3 DNA follows: TGTGCCAGCAGCTTAGGACGGTCGAATGAAAAACTGTTTTTT. Its translation is CASSLGRSNEKLFF.

This clonotype was observed many times. The J gene is TRBJ1-3, the V gene TRBV5-6; D gene uncertain. V was clipped by 2 bases and J by 2 bases, with 11 bases between them. The germline CDR1 and CDR2 sequences are SGHDT and YYEEEE. The CDR3 totals 15 residues. The CDR3 loop reads CASSLVSEPGNTIYF. CDR3 DNA sequence: TGTGCCAGCAGCTTAGTTTCAGAGCCTGGAAACACCATATATTTT.

There are many counts of this clonotype. The chain joins TRBV11-2 to TRBJ1-1; D perhaps matches TRBD1 (5 bases). This CDR3 comprises 15 residues. Looked up from germline, CDR1 is SGHAT and CDR2 is FQNNGV. Trimming took off 1 base at V and 6 bases at J, with 15 bases between the two ends. The DNA for the CDR3 is TGTGCCAGCAGCTTAGCGGCAGGGATTATACCTGAAGCTTTCTTT. Amino acids: CASSLAAGIIPEAFF.

This sequence joins TRBV18 and TRBJ2-7; 7 positions agree with TRBD1. Germline V CDR1 and CDR2: KGHSH, LQKENI. This CDR3 is 13 amino acids long. J gave up 6 bases and V 3 bases, and 5 bases lay outside the gene matches. CDR3 sequence reads: CASSPTGWSEQYF. The CDR3 DNA follows: TGTGCCAGCTCACCGACAGGGTGGAGCGAGCAGTACTTC. Full variable domain (remainder filled in from reference TRBV18 and TRBJ2-7): NAGVMQNPRHLVRRRGQEARLRCSPMKGHSHVYWYRQLPEEGLKFMVYLQKENIIDESGMPKERFSAEFPKEGPSILRIQQVVRGDSAAYFCASSPTGWSEQYFGPGTRLTVT.

Of note for this clonotype: One base away lies a much larger clone, so this may be a sequencing read error. In nucleotides, the CDR3 is TGTGCCAGCAGGGAAGCCGGAGGAAACGATCAGTACTTC. Its translation: CASREAGGNDQYF. The chain couples TRBV6-2 or TRBV6-3 to TRBJ2-7; D may be TRBD2 (5 bases). This CDR3 has 13 residues. The germline gives CDR1 MNHEY, CDR2 SVGEGT.

This clonotype was recorded many times. V gene TRBV7-2 combines with J gene TRBJ2-1, with TRBD2 identical over 13 bases. Germline V gene data show CDR1 as SGHTA and CDR2 as FQGNSA. Trimming took 2 bases from V and 5 from J; bases not matched to a gene: 15. CDR3 length equals 20 residues. The CDR3 nucleotides are TGTGCCAGCAGCTTAAGACTAGCGGGGGGCGGGAGTAACTTAAACAATGAGCAGTTCTTC. It specifies CASSLRLAGGGSNLNNEQFF.

The chain has TRBV5-1 and TRBJ2-4; D might be TRBD2 (6 bases). The DNA end is more similar to TRBJ2-5, so the J call may be wrong. CDR3 length: 13 residues. Germline V CDR1 and CDR2: SGHRS, YFSETQ. This chain's CDR3 is CASTVEGVATQYF. The DNA for the CDR3 is TGCGCCAGCACCGTGGAGGGTGTGGCGACCCAGTACTTC.

In its sample, this clonotype was seen many times. This rearrangement joins TRBV5-1 to TRBJ1-1; no clear D. Germline V gene data show CDR1 as SGHRS and CDR2 as YFSETQ. The germline V and J ends were trimmed by 4 bases and 0 bases, with 7 bases remaining between them. The CDR3 has 13 residues. CDR3 region: CASSPNMNTEAFF. In DNA, the CDR3 is TGCGCCAGCAGCCCTAACATGAACACTGAAGCTTTCTTT.

The chain employs TRBV12-3 or TRBV12-4 and TRBJ2-2; D is uncertain. Trimming removed 3 bases from V and 3 bases from J, with 14 bases in between. The length of the CDR3 is 16 residues. The chain's CDR3 is CASSLPGQFYTGELFF. The CDR3, as DNA: TGTGCCAGCAGTTTGCCGGGCCAATTTTACACCGGGGAGCTGTTTTTT.

This clonotype was recorded at least ten times. V and J are TRBV5-1 and TRBJ2-1, with D maybe TRBD1 (6 bases). CDR1 SGHRS and CDR2 YFSETQ come from the germline V gene. V lost 0 bases to trimming and J lost 9 bases, with 10 bases between them. The CDR3 loop spans 13 amino acids. In DNA, the CDR3 is TGCGCCAGCAGCTTGGACATAGGGGGTGAGCAGTTCTTC. Residues: CASSLDIGGEQFF.

Points on this clonotype: This may be a read error: a much more frequent sequence differs by one nucleotide. The chain couples TRBV5-1 to TRBJ1-2; D unresolved. Germline assignment: CDR1 SGHRS and CDR2 YFSETQ. Trimming removed 4 bases at V and 2 bases at J, with 12 bases between. The CDR3 is 14 residues long. The CDR3 nucleotides read TGCGCCAGCAGCGAATTCAAAGGGAACTATGGCTACACCTTC. It is translated as CASSEFKGNYGYTF.

This clonotype was seen at least ten times. The V and J genes are TRBV20-1 and TRBJ1-2, with TRBD1 matching 7 bases. Looked up from germline, CDR1 is DFQATT and CDR2 is SNEGSKA (reference sequence). This CDR3 is built from 12 residues. Losses at the gene ends were 5 bases for V and 4 bases for J; bases not matched to a gene: 4. The CDR3 DNA is TGCAGTGCTGCGGACAGGTCCTATGGCTACACCTTC. This encodes CSAADRSYGYTF.

This clonotype occurred many times. The V gene is TRBV29-1, the J gene TRBJ2-1; D perhaps matches TRBD1 (7 bases). Trimming pared 5 bases from V and 2 bases from J, leaving 13 bases between. This CDR3 has 14 residues. Germline loops: CDR1 SQVTM, CDR2 ANQGSEA. CDR3 in DNA: TGCAGCGTTCGCCCCAGGGGGGCCTACAATGAGCAGTTCTTC. It codes for CSVRPRGAYNEQFF.